A single sample gave rise to the 9 T cell receptor beta chains below, sequenced in a study of T cell changes during pregnancy in multiple sclerosis. Libraries were prepared by immunoSEQ multiplex PCR; TCRdb keeps only in-frame clonotypes and omits some of them. The sample shows about 51,000 clones, approximately 92% of them seen only once. The starting material was CD4+ T cells from peripheral blood mononuclear cells, obtained in the third trimester of pregnancy. Every receptor here comes from a female donor with multiple sclerosis, enrolled in a pregnancy study.

This chain links TRBV19 with TRBJ2-7; perhaps TRBD2 as D (6 bases). The V gene's germline CDR1 is LNHDA and CDR2 SQIVND (reference sequence). V lost 3 bases and J 0 bases, leaving 9 bases between the germline ends. The CDR3 length is 14 residues. The CDR3: CASSIMEGSYEQYF. In DNA, the CDR3 is TGTGCCAGTAGTATCATGGAGGGCTCCTACGAGCAGTACTTC. Drawing the rest from reference TRBV19 and TRBJ2-7, the complete variable domain is DGGITQSPKYLFRKEGQNVTLSCEQNLNHDAMYWYRQDPGQGLRLIYYSQIVNDFQKGDIAEGYSVSREKKESFPLTVTSAQKNPTAFYLCASSIMEGSYEQYFGPGTRLTVT.

This clone was counted once. The J gene is TRBJ2-7, the V gene TRBV11-1, with 12 bases identical to TRBD2. After removal of 5 bases from V and 3 bases from J, the junction contained 14 bases not matched to a gene. Germline CDR1 is SGHAT and CDR2 is FQDESV (reference sequence). This CDR3 region has 18 residues. The CDR3 protein is CASSRTAPTSGRYYEQYF. The CDR3 DNA reads as TGTGCCAGCAGCCGGACGGCTCCTACTAGCGGGAGGTACTACGAGCAGTACTTC. The full variable domain, rest sourced from reference TRBV11-1 and TRBJ2-7, is EAEVAQSPRYKITEKSQAVAFWCDPISGHATLYWYRQILGQGPELLVQFQDESVVDDSQLPKDRFSAERLKGVDSTLKIQPAELGDSAMYLCASSRTAPTSGRYYEQYFGPGTRLTVT.

This clone was detected only once. V gene TRBV6-1 combines with J gene TRBJ2-5; 7 nucleotides match TRBD2. CDR3 size: 15 residues. The V and J ends lost 8 bases and 2 bases, in that order; junction bases with no gene match: 11. Germline V gives CDR1 MNHNS, CDR2 SASEGT. The CDR3 loop reads CASRAQWEGQETQYF. CDR3 nucleotides: TGTGCCAGCCGCGCCCAGTGGGAGGGGCAAGAGACCCAGTACTTC.

This clone was picked up one time. The chain employs TRBV5-6 and TRBJ2-5; 8 bases agree with TRBD2. The CDR3 is 15 amino acids. The V and J ends lost 4 bases and 1 base, in that order; junction bases with no gene match: 6. CDR1 and CDR2 from the germline V gene are SGHDT and YYEEEE. The CDR3 is CASSGTGTSQETQYF. The DNA for the CDR3 is TGTGCCAGCAGCGGTACCGGGACTAGCCAAGAGACCCAGTACTTC.

This chain uses TRBV5-1 with TRBJ2-3; no clear D gene. The germline V gene has CDR1 SGHRS and CDR2 YFSETQ. This CDR3 contains 14 residues. Trimming stripped 1 base from V and 0 bases from J, with 6 bases between. The DNA of the CDR3 is TGCGCCAGCAGCTTGCGTAGTAGCACAGATACGCAGTATTTT. It is translated as CASSLRSSTDTQYF.

This clone was picked up one time. V usage is TRBV6-5 and J usage is TRBJ1-1; TRBD1 matches at 7 bases. The CDR3 is made up of 15 amino acids. With V trimmed by 6 bases and J by 7 bases, 14 bases remained unmatched. The germline CDR1 and CDR2 sequences are MNHEY and SVGAGI. CDR3 in DNA: TGTGCCAGCAGCCATACCCCGGGACAGACTTATGAAGCTTTCTTT. Amino acids: CASSHTPGQTYEAFF.

The V and J genes are TRBV7-2 and TRBJ2-3, with D possibly TRBD2 on 5 matching bases. CDR1 is SGHTA and CDR2 is FQGNSA in the germline V gene. The CDR3 consists of 14 residues. Trimming removed 2 bases from V and 1 base from J, with 7 bases in between. The CDR3: CASSLISGTDTQYF. Written as DNA, the CDR3 is TGTGCCAGCAGCTTAATTAGCGGCACAGATACGCAGTATTTT.

V and J are TRBV29-1 and TRBJ2-7; D perhaps matches TRBD1 (6 bases). V was cut by 6 bases and J by 4 bases, with 25 bases left in between. The CDR3 spans 16 residues. Germline V gives CDR1 SQVTM, CDR2 ANQGSEA. Here the CDR3 DNA reads TGCAGCGTGTCCTCTACAGGGATTGGGCCCCCTTACGAGCAGTACTTC. This translates into CSVSSTGIGPPYEQYF.

With regard to this clone: At one end the junction does not follow the germline gene, possibly because of a read error. J is TRBJ2-3 and V is TRBV7-7; D is possibly TRBD1 (5 bases). This CDR3 contains 14 residues. The germline V gene encodes CDR1 SSHAT and CDR2 FNYEAQ (reference sequence). CDR3 region: CASSLSQGSDTQYF. The CDR3 DNA is TGTGCTAGCAGCTTAAGTCAGGGATCAGATACGCAGTATTTT.